This TCR beta chain was sequenced during a study of blood T cell repertoires in COVID-19. Study at large: PBMCs, B-cell-depleted T cells, or T cells were the source of the cDNA or gDNA that made up the material.

Original methodology: Scientists estimated how many nucleated cells there were by amplifying reference gene primers. Method: immunoSEQ multiplex PCR; TCRdb's copy keeps in-frame clones and lacks some. V, J and clone size reflect that table, while D and trimming were determined from the DNA. The table lists 220,000 or so clones, about 86% of them singletons. Seattle patient enrollment occurred during active infection, with longitudinal follow-up thereafter. The J segment lost 6 bases and the V segment lost 8 bases, leaving 3 bases of the junction unmatched. CDR1 is SNHLY, CDR2 FYNNEI, per germline. The CDR3 loop spans 13 amino acids.

The receptor was isolated from a woman aged 50 to 65 with COVID-19, enrolled during active disease. The chain is built from TRBV2 and TRBJ1-4, with 10 bases aligning to TRBD1. The sample taken for sequencing was peripheral blood. The CDR3 protein is CASRDRGYEKLFF. CDR3 nucleotide sequence: TGTGCCAGCCGGGACAGGGGATATGAAAAACTGTTTTTT.